One sample yielded the 5 T cell receptor beta chains listed below, sequenced in a study of cytomegalovirus exposure and HLA in healthy donors. A multiplex PCR was run with 60 Vbeta primers and 13 Jbeta primers. Method: immunoSEQ multiplex PCR; TCRdb's copy keeps in-frame clones and lacks some. Of 160,000 or so clones listed, over 75% are singletons. The sequenced sample was PBMCs. These receptor sequences come from a man in his forties in good health and CMV-seropositive.

The chain joins TRBV28 to TRBJ2-7; no firm D call. The CDR3 is made up of 13 amino acids. CDR1 MDHEN and CDR2 SYDVKM come from the germline V gene. The CDR3 sequence is CFSKQKTAYEQYF. CDR3 DNA sequence: TGTTTTAGCAAGCAGAAGACGGCATACGAGCAGTACTTC.

This sequence joins TRBV7-9 and TRBJ1-2; weak D call: TRBD1 (6 bases). There are 14 residues in the CDR3. Germline V gene data show CDR1 as SEHNR and CDR2 as FQNEAQ (reference sequence). Trimming pared 5 bases from V and 4 bases from J, leaving 14 bases between. The CDR3 here is CASSRTGQFYGYTF. DNA of the CDR3: TGTGCCAGCAGCCGTACTGGACAGTTCTATGGCTACACCTTC.

The CDR3 reads CASSFGGGNTGELFF. CDR3 in DNA: TGTGCCAGCAGCTTTGGCGGGGGGAACACCGGGGAGCTGTTTTTT. This chain joins TRBV5-4 and TRBJ2-2, with 7 positions matching TRBD2. The CDR3 totals 15 residues. J gave up 1 base and V 2 bases, and 2 bases lay outside the gene matches. Germline lookup yields CDR1 SGHNT and CDR2 YYREEE (reference sequence).

This chain joins TRBV6-1 and TRBJ2-5, with 7 bases identical to TRBD2. This CDR3 is built from 12 residues. Germline V CDR1 and CDR2: MNHNS, SASEGT. Germline trimming cut 8 bases from V and 1 base from J; bases unmatched to any gene: 1. The CDR3 DNA reads as TGTGCCAGCGGGAGGGCCCAAGAGACCCAGTACTTC. Translating gives CASGRAQETQYF.

The chain uses TRBV14 and TRBJ1-1; D remains unclear. The V and J ends lost 0 bases and 3 bases respectively, with 5 bases between them. The germline CDR1 and CDR2 sequences are SGHDN and FVKESK. This CDR3 is 13 amino acids long. The chain's CDR3 is CASSQDWHTEAFF. CDR3 nucleotides: TGTGCCAGCAGCCAAGATTGGCACACTGAAGCTTTCTTT.